This T cell receptor (beta chain) was retrieved from a study of untreated major depressive disorder. Findings and limits, study-wide: CD4+ T cells from depressed patients used TRBV05-01 (Vbeta 5.1) more often than controls.

About this clone itself: Its antigen is unknown.

Trimming cost V 5 bases and J 4 bases; bases outside gene matches: 6. Looked up from germline, CDR1 is SGHTA and CDR2 is FQGNSA. The length of the CDR3 is 14 residues. The repertoire was sequenced with immunoSEQ multiplex PCR; TCRdb's copy has only in-frame clones and lacks some. The sample has about 27,000 clones; around 90% are singletons. The sequenced sample consisted of CD4+ T cells from PBMCs. This chain links TRBV7-2 with TRBJ1-2, with 8 bases that match TRBD1. This TCR came from a woman in her twenties or thirties with major depressive disorder. The DNA of the CDR3 is TGTGCCAGCAGCCCCGGAACAGGGGGCTATGGCTACACCTTC. The encoded protein is CASSPGTGGYGYTF.